The 26 T cell receptor beta chains reported below all come from one sample, sequenced in a study of T-cell reconstitution after alpha-beta-depleted transplantation in children. Preparing the TCRbeta library involved the use of unique molecular identifiers. One entry per CDR3 protein, called by TCRdb with MiXCR from the PCR reads. The sample contains about 16,000 distinct CDR3 sequences, approximately 5.1% of which appear only once. The input for sequencing was PBMCs, taken before TCRalphabeta/CD19-depleted stem cell transplant. These receptors all stem from a boy under 18 with acute lymphoblastic leukemia, due to receive a stem cell transplant.

This clonotype was observed many times. This chain links TRBV20-1 with TRBJ2-3; TRBD2 matches 12 bases. This CDR3 is built from 18 residues. J was trimmed by 3 bases and V by 4 bases; bases with no gene match: 14. CDR1 is DFQATT and CDR2 is SNEGSKA in the germline V gene (reference sequence). The CDR3: CSATPTSGRVGGTDTQYF. CDR3 bases: TGCAGTGCTACCCCGACTAGCGGGAGAGTGGGCGGGACAGATACGCAGTATTTT.

This clonotype was detected many times. J is TRBJ2-7 and V is TRBV20-1, with D tentatively TRBD1 (6 bases). The ends were cut back, 3 bases at V and 3 bases at J, with 12 bases in the middle. The CDR3 consists of 13 residues. Germline loops: CDR1 DFQATT, CDR2 SNEGSKA (reference sequence). The CDR3 sequence: CSASRDIYYEQYF. CDR3 nucleotides: TGCAGTGCTAGCCGGGACATATACTACGAGCAGTACTTC.

Ten or more counts support this clonotype. V and J are TRBV20-1 and TRBJ2-4, with D possibly matching TRBD1 (7 bases). V lost 5 bases, J lost 0 bases, and 11 bases lay in between. The CDR3 spans 14 residues. Germline CDR1 reads DFQATT; CDR2 reads SNEGSKA (reference sequence). For the CDR3, the DNA is TGCAGTGCTGCGGGACAGCTAGCCAAAAACATTCAGTACTTC. It is translated as CSAAGQLAKNIQYF.

This clonotype was seen ten or more times. V and J are TRBV7-9 and TRBJ2-7, with 9 bases aligning to TRBD1. V was clipped by 5 bases and J by 6 bases; unmatched bases: 17. Per germline, CDR1 SEHNR and CDR2 FQNEAQ (reference sequence). CDR3 length: 17 residues. The chain's CDR3 is CASSPLGRGQGLGEQYF. The CDR3 DNA sequence: TGTGCCAGCAGCCCCCTCGGCCGGGGACAGGGCCTCGGCGAGCAGTACTTC.

This clonotype was observed many times. This chain links TRBV9 with TRBJ2-5; TRBD1 aligns across 10 bases. J gave up 7 bases and V 4 bases, and 10 bases lay outside the gene matches. This CDR3 is built from 15 residues. The germline V gene encodes CDR1 SGDLS and CDR2 YYNGEE. CDR3 region: CASSPGQGIRGTQYF. CDR3 coding DNA: TGTGCCAGCAGCCCGGGACAGGGGATTCGAGGGACCCAGTACTTC.

This clonotype was seen repeatedly, ten times or more. The chain joins TRBV7-6 to TRBJ2-1; 9 bases map to TRBD2. Trimming took 5 bases from V and 4 from J; bases not matched to a gene: 9. Germline loops: CDR1 SGHVS, CDR2 FNYEAQ. The CDR3 spans 16 residues. CDR3 DNA sequence: TGTGCCAGCAGCCCGTTGGCTAGCGGGGCTTACAATGAGCAGTTCTTC. This encodes CASSPLASGAYNEQFF.

The sample holds many counts of this clonotype. This chain connects TRBV6-5 to TRBJ1-2; the D gene is possibly TRBD1 (5 bases). The V end was cut by 6 bases, the J end by 6 bases, with 11 bases between. Per germline, CDR1 MNHEY and CDR2 SVGAGI. This CDR3 spans 12 amino acids. The CDR3 nucleotides read TGTGCCAGCAGCAGCAGGGTGAATGGCTACACCTTC. Translating it yields CASSSRVNGYTF.

This clonotype is medium-sized (0.01 to 0.1%) in the sample. This rearrangement joins TRBV4-1 to TRBJ2-2; possibly TRBD2 for D (6 bases). Germline CDR1 MGHRA, CDR2 YSYEKL. Deletions cut 0 bases from V and 0 bases from J, with 17 bases between. This CDR3 has 19 residues. CDR3 region: CASSQDSYAGLTNTGELFF. The CDR3 DNA is TGCGCCAGCAGCCAAGATAGCTATGCGGGGTTAACGAACACCGGGGAGCTGTTTTTT.

This clonotype was seen repeatedly, ten times or more. The V gene is TRBV3-1, the J gene TRBJ2-3, with TRBD2 matching 9 bases. V shed 2 bases and J 4 bases; nucleotides not matched to a gene: 4. CDR3 length: 15 amino acids. Germline values: CDR1 LGHDT, CDR2 YNNKEL (reference sequence). The CDR3 here is CASSQSGGYADTQYF. CDR3 nucleotides: TGTGCCAGCAGCCAAAGCGGGGGGTACGCAGATACGCAGTATTTT.

This clonotype was observed many times. This chain joins TRBV20-1 and TRBJ1-2, with D hard to call. Germline V CDR1 and CDR2: DFQATT, SNEGSKA (reference sequence). The CDR3 is 13 amino acids. The ends were cut back, 5 bases at V and 4 bases at J, with 14 bases in the middle. The CDR3 nucleotides are TGCAGTGCTCGGTCCCCCGGGATCTATGGCTACACCTTC. This sequence encodes CSARSPGIYGYTF.

The sample holds many counts of this clonotype. CDR3 sequence: CASSPRAGTGAYNEQFF. For the CDR3, the DNA is TGTGCCAGCAGCCCTCGCGCCGGGACAGGGGCCTACAATGAGCAGTTCTTC. V is TRBV7-7 and J is TRBJ2-1; 10 nucleotides align to TRBD1. V was pared by 5 bases and J by 2 bases, with 9 bases of the junction left unmatched. The CDR3 loop spans 17 amino acids. The germline V gene has CDR1 SSHAT and CDR2 FNYEAQ (reference sequence).

In this sample, this clonotype turned up many times. The gene calls are TRBV7-9 and TRBJ2-4, with D perhaps TRBD1 (5 bases). The CDR3 has 15 amino acids. Trimming removed 5 bases at V and 0 bases at J, with 11 bases between. Per germline, CDR1 SEHNR and CDR2 FQNEAQ (reference sequence). The DNA of the CDR3 is TGTGCCAGCAGCCTGACAGAGATAGCCAAAAACATTCAGTACTTC. Translated, it gives CASSLTEIAKNIQYF.

At least ten counts were recorded for this clonotype. The V and J genes are TRBV7-2 and TRBJ1-4; D gene uncertain. The CDR3 covers 13 residues. Germline values: CDR1 SGHTA, CDR2 FQGNSA. Trimming took off 5 bases at V and 8 bases at J, with 12 bases between the two ends. The CDR3 protein is CASSPVGGEKLFF. The CDR3 DNA sequence: TGTGCCAGCAGCCCGGTAGGAGGGGAAAAACTGTTTTTT.

In its sample, this clonotype ranks as medium-sized (0.01 to 0.1%). V usage is TRBV28 and J usage is TRBJ2-2; the D gene is possibly TRBD2 (5 bases). Germline V gene sequence: CDR1 MDHEN, CDR2 SYDVKM. CDR3 length: 13 amino acids. Trimming shortened V by 5 bases and J by 6 bases, and 10 bases separated the two germline ends. The CDR3 sequence: CASSALVAGELFF. The CDR3 bases are TGTGCCAGCAGTGCACTAGTGGCCGGGGAGCTGTTTTTT.

There are many counts of this clonotype. The chain has TRBV14 and TRBJ2-7; no firm D call. V lost 3 bases, J lost 2 bases, and 14 bases lay in between. CDR3 length: 15 amino acids. Germline-derived CDR1 and CDR2 are SGHDN and FVKESK. CDR3 bases: TGTGCCAGCAGCCAGTTCGAAGCTTACCCCTACGAGCAGTACTTC. It encodes CASSQFEAYPYEQYF.

The sample holds many counts of this clonotype. The chain carries TRBV6-2 or TRBV6-3 and TRBJ2-1; the match to TRBD1 covers 7 bases. Germline CDR1 is MNHEY and CDR2 is SVGEGT. The CDR3 consists of 16 residues. With 2 bases clipped from V and 6 bases from J, the junction kept 10 bases outside the gene matches. CDR3 in DNA: TGTGCCAGCAGTTACCGAATCGGACAGGTGGGCAATGAGCAGTTCTTC. Its protein product is CASSYRIGQVGNEQFF.

At least ten counts were recorded for this clonotype. The J gene is TRBJ2-1, the V gene TRBV7-9; TRBD2 matches at 8 bases. Losses at the gene ends were 6 bases for V and 7 bases for J; bases not matched to a gene: 11. CDR1 is SEHNR, CDR2 FQNEAQ, per germline (reference sequence). CDR3 size: 15 residues. In DNA form, the CDR3 reads TGTGCCAGCAGGGACTACTCGGGAGGGCCTAATGAGCAGTTCTTC. Translation gives CASRDYSGGPNEQFF.

This clonotype has at least ten counts. This chain uses TRBV18 with TRBJ1-1; no reliable D call. The CDR3 covers 15 residues. Germline V gene data show CDR1 as KGHSH and CDR2 as LQKENI. V was pared by 2 bases and J by 7 bases, with 17 bases between. In DNA, the CDR3 is TGTGCCAGCTCACCATCGTGGGCTCCCCAAGGTGAAGCTTTCTTT. It translates to CASSPSWAPQGEAFF.

This clonotype was picked up many times. This chain joins TRBV14 and TRBJ1-6; D gene ambiguous. The V and J ends lost 5 bases and 3 bases respectively, with 14 bases between them. From germline, CDR1 is SGHDN and CDR2 FVKESK. The CDR3 is made up of 16 amino acids. CDR3 DNA: TGTGCCAGCAGCGGGCCCCGGGCTTTCTATAATTCACCCCTCCACTTT. The encoded protein is CASSGPRAFYNSPLHF.

This clonotype has a count of ten or more. This sequence joins TRBV23-1 and TRBJ2-7; D not resolved. TRBV23-1 is known as an ORF, though its function is uncertain. The germline V and J ends were trimmed by 0 bases and 4 bases, with 4 bases remaining between them. This CDR3 region has 12 residues. The CDR3 sequence is CASSQSAYEQYF. In DNA, the CDR3 is TGCGCCAGCAGTCAATCAGCGTACGAGCAGTACTTC.

This clonotype was observed at least ten times. V gene TRBV9 combines with J gene TRBJ2-1, with 10 nucleotides matching TRBD2. CDR3 size: 17 residues. The trim removed 0 bases at V and 4 bases at J, leaving 7 bases unmatched. Germline CDR1 reads SGDLS; CDR2 reads YYNGEE. CDR3: CASSVAYSSGSYNEQFF. In DNA form, the CDR3 reads TGTGCCAGCAGCGTAGCTTATTCTAGCGGGAGTTACAATGAGCAGTTCTTC.

At least ten counts were recorded for this clonotype. The chain carries TRBV28 and TRBJ1-4; D might be TRBD1 (5 bases). Trimming took off 1 base at V and 7 bases at J, with 16 bases between the two ends. The CDR3 spans 16 residues. CDR1 MDHEN and CDR2 SYDVKM come from the germline V gene. Here the CDR3 reads CASSLSDRGLGEKLFF. The DNA for the CDR3 is TGTGCCAGCAGTTTATCTGACCGGGGGTTGGGTGAAAAACTGTTTTTT.

Ten or more counts support this clonotype. The chain employs TRBV25-1 and TRBJ2-2; 10 bases are a match to TRBD2. Unmatched junction bases numbered 1, after V lost 7 bases and J lost 5 bases. This CDR3 has 13 residues. Per germline, CDR1 MGHDK and CDR2 SYGVNS. As DNA, the CDR3 is TGTGCCAGCAAGCGGGGGGGAACCGGGGAGCTGTTTTTT. This translates into CASKRGGTGELFF. The complete variable domain, with remaining parts taken from reference TRBV25-1 and TRBJ2-2, reads EADIYQTPRYLVIGTGKKITLECSQTMGHDKMYWYQQDPGMELHLIHYSYGVNSTEKGDLSSESTVSRIRTEHFPLTLESARPSHTSQYLCASKRGGTGELFFGEGSRLTVL.

This clonotype occurred many times. This chain links TRBV7-9 with TRBJ2-7; D uncertain. CDR1 is SEHNR and CDR2 is FQNEAQ in the germline V gene (reference sequence). The V end was cut by 1 base, the J end by 3 bases, with 7 bases between. This CDR3 has 13 amino acids. CDR3 sequence reads: CASSLGSIYEQYF. DNA for the CDR3: TGTGCCAGCAGCTTAGGCTCAATCTACGAGCAGTACTTC. Drawing the rest from reference TRBV7-9 and TRBJ2-7, the complete variable domain is DTGVSQNPRHKITKRGQNVTFRCDPISEHNRLYWYRQTLGQGPEFLTYFQNEAQLEKSRLLSDRFSAERPKGSFSTLEIQRTEQGDSAMYLCASSLGSIYEQYFGPGTRLTVT.

This clonotype was observed many times. The genes are TRBV18 and TRBJ1-6; D remains ambiguous. Trimming stripped 3 bases from V and 8 bases from J, with 8 bases between. Per germline, CDR1 KGHSH and CDR2 LQKENI. The CDR3 loop spans 13 amino acids. The CDR3 protein is CASSPNRDSPLHF. The CDR3 DNA reads TGTGCCAGCTCACCGAACAGAGATTCACCCCTCCACTTT.

In its sample, this clonotype was seen many times. This rearrangement joins TRBV6-2 or TRBV6-3 to TRBJ2-7; no firm D call. The CDR3 contains 15 residues. Trimming took off 3 bases at V and 2 bases at J, with 14 bases between the two ends. Looked up from germline, CDR1 is MNHEY and CDR2 is SVGEGT. This chain's CDR3 is CASSYSVLGTYEQYF. CDR3 sequence (DNA): TGTGCCAGCAGTTATTCAGTCCTAGGGACCTACGAGCAGTACTTC.